The 5 T cell receptor beta chains reported below all come from one sample, sequenced in a study of blood T cell repertoires in COVID-19. Some clones are missing from TCRdb's copy, which holds only in-frame ones; the method was immunoSEQ multiplex PCR. The sample holds 40,000 or so clones, approximately 74% seen once. The sample was peripheral blood. The receptors stem from a man between 70 and 80 years old with COVID-19, enrolled during active disease.

The chain recombines TRBV29-1 with TRBJ1-4, with D possibly TRBD1 on 5 matching bases. The V end was cut by 7 bases, the J end by 12 bases, with 12 bases between. There are 10 residues in the CDR3. Per the germline V gene, CDR1 is SQVTM and CDR2 is ANQGSEA. The CDR3 DNA reads as TGCAGCGCCCTGGGAGGGGAACTGTTTTTT. This encodes CSALGGELFF.

This clone was recorded many times. CDR3 nucleotide sequence: TGTGCCAGTAGCAACTACCGGGACAGGGACTCTGGAAACACCATATATTTT. Its translation: CASSNYRDRDSGNTIYF. The rearrangement links TRBV19 to TRBJ1-3; TRBD1 matches at 9 bases. Germline lookup yields CDR1 LNHDA and CDR2 SQIVND (reference sequence). The CDR3 extends over 17 amino acids. With 6 bases clipped from V and 0 bases from J, the junction kept 9 bases outside the gene matches.

The rearrangement joins TRBV6-5 to TRBJ1-3; D unresolved. V was pared by 9 bases and J by 4 bases, with 19 bases between. The V gene's germline CDR1 is MNHEY and CDR2 SVGAGI. This CDR3 is 15 amino acids long. CDR3 protein: CASKTAGFTGNTIYF. CDR3 nucleotides: TGTGCCAGTAAAACGGCAGGCTTTACCGGAAACACCATATATTTT.

The chain couples TRBV10-2 to TRBJ1-5; no firm D call. This CDR3 has 14 residues. The V gene lost 3 bases and the J gene lost 0 bases, with 6 bases spanning the gap. Looked up from germline, CDR1 is WSHSY and CDR2 is SAAADI. CDR3 DNA sequence: TGCGCCAGCAGTGACAGCGATAGCAATCAGCCCCAGCATTTT. Amino acids: CASSDSDSNQPQHF.

This clone is medium-sized (0.01 to 0.1%) within its sample. The rearrangement links TRBV5-4 to TRBJ2-7; 10 bases are a match to TRBD2. The ends lost 3 bases at V and 2 bases at J; junction bases unmatched: 8. The CDR3 spans 16 residues. CDR1 is SGHNT, CDR2 YYREEE, per germline (reference sequence). The CDR3 here is CASSSDETSGPYEQYF. In DNA, the CDR3 is TGTGCCAGCAGCTCCGACGAGACTAGCGGGCCCTACGAGCAGTACTTC.